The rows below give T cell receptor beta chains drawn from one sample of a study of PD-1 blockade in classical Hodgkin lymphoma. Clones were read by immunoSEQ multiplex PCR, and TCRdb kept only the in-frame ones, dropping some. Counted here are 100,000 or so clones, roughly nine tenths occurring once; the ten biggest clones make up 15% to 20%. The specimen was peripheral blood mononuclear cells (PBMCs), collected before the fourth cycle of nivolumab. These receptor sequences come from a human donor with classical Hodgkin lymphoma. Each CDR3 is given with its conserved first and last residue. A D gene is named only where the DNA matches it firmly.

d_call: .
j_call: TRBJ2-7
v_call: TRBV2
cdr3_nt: TGTGCCAGCAGCAACAAGCAGGGAGGCGAGCAGTACTTC
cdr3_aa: CASSNKQGGEQYF

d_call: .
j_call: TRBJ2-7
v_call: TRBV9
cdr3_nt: TGTGCCAGCGGCCCAGGGTACGGGGACGAGCAGTACTTC
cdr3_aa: CASGPGYGDEQYF

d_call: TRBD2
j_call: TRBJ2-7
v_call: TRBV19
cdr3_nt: TGTGCCACCTCCCGGACTAGCGGGAACAGCAACGAGCAGTACTTC
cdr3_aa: CATSRTSGNSNEQYF

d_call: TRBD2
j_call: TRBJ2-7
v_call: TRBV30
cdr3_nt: TGTGCCTACGGACTAGCGGCAAGCGACGAGCAGTACTTC
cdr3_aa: CAYGLAASDEQYF

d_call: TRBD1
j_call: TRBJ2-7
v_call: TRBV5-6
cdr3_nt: TGTGCCAGCATACTGACAGGGAAGCAGTACGAGCAGTACTTC
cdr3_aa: CASILTGKQYEQYF

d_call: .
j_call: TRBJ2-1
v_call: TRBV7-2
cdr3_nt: TGTGCCAGCAGCTTAGGGACAGCGTCTTACAATGAGCAGTTCTTC
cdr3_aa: CASSLGTASYNEQFF

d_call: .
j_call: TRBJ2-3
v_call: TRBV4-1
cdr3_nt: TGCGCCAGCAGCCTCGGAGATACGCAGTATTTT
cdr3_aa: CASSLGDTQYF

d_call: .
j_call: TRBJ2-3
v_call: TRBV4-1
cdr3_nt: TGCGCCAGCAGCCCGTACGCGGGACCGCAGTATTTT
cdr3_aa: CASSPYAGPQYF

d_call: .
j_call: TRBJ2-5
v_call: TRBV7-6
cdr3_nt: TGTGCCAGCAGCCCCGGGGGGACAAAAGAGACCCAGTACTTC
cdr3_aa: CASSPGGTKETQYF

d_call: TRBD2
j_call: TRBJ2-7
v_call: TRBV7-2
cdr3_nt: TGTGCCAGCAGCGCGAGGACTAGCGGAATCTACGAGCAGTACTTC
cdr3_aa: CASSARTSGIYEQYF

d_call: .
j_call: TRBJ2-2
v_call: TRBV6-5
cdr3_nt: TGTGCCAGCAGTCTATGGACAGCCGGGGAGCTGTTTTTT
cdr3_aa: CASSLWTAGELFF

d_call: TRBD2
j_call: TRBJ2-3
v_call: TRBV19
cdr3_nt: TGTGCCAGTAGTCCACAGTCTAGCGGGAGGAATACGCAGTATTTT
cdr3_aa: CASSPQSSGRNTQYF

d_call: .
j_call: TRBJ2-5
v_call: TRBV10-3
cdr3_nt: TGTGCCATCGGAGGACTCCAAGAGACCCAGTACTTC
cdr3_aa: CAIGGLQETQYF

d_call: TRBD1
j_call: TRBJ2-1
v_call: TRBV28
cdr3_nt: TGTGCCAGCACCTTAGGGGCAGGGGGCTATGAGCAGTTCTTC
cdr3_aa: CASTLGAGGYEQFF

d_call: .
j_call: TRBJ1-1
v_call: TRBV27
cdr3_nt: TGTGCCAGCAGTTTAACGGAGAACACTGAAGCTTTCTTT
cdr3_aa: CASSLTENTEAFF

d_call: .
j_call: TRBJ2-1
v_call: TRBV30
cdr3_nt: TGTGCCTGGAGTGTGGTAGTGCCGAACAATGAGCAGTTCTTC
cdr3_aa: CAWSVVVPNNEQFF

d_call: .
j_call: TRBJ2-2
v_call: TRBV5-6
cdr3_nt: TGTGCCAGCAGCTTGGTGACCCTGAACACCGGGGAGCTGTTTTTT
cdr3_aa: CASSLVTLNTGELFF

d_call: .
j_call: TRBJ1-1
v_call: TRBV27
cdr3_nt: TGTGCCAGCAGTTTACGGGATACGAACACTGAAGCTTTCTTT
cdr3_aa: CASSLRDTNTEAFF